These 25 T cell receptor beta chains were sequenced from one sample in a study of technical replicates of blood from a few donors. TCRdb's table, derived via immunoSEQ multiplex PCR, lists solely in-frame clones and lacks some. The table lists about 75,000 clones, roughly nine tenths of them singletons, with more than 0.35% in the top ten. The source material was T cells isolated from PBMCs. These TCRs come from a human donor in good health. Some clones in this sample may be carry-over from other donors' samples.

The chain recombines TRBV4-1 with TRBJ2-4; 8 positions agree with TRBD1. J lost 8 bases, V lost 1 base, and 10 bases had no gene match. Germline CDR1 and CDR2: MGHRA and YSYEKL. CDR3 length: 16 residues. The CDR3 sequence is CASSQGKTGVTHIQYF. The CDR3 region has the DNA TGCGCCAGCAGCCAAGGAAAGACAGGGGTCACACACATTCAGTACTTC.

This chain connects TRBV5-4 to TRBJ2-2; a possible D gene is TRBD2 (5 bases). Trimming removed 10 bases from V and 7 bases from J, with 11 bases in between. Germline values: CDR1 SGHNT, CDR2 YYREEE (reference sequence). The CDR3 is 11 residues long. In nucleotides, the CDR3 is TGTGCCGGGCGGGCGGTCGGGGAGCTGTTTTTT. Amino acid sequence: CAGRAVGELFF.

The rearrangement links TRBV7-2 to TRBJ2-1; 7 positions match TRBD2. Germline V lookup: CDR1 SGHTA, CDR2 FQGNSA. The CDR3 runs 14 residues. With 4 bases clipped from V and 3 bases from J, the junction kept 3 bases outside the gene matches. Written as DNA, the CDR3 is TGTGCCAGCAGCTCACTAGCGAGCTACAATGAGCAGTTCTTC. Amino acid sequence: CASSSLASYNEQFF.

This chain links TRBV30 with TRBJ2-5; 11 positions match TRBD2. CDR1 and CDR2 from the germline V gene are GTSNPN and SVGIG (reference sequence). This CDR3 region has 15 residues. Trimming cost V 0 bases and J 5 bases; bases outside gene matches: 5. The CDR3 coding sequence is TGTGCCTGGAGTGTCGGTCGGACTAGCGGGGAGACCCAGTACTTC. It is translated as CAWSVGRTSGETQYF.

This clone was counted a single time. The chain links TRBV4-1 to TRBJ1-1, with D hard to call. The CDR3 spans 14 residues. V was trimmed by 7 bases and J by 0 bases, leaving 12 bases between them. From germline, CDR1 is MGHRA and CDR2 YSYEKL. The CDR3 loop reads CASTKGTVNTEAFF. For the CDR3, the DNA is TGCGCCAGCACCAAAGGAACAGTGAACACTGAAGCTTTCTTT.

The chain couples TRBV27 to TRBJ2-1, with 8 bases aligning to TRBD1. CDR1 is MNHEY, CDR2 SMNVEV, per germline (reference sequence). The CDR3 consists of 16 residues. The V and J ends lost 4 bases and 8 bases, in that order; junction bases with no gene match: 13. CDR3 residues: CASSSLDRAKRDEQFF. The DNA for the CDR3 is TGTGCCAGCAGTTCCCTGGACAGGGCAAAGAGGGATGAGCAGTTCTTC.

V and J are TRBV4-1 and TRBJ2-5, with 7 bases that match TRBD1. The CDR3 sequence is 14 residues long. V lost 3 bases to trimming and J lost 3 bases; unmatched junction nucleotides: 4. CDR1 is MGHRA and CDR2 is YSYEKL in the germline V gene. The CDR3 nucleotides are TGCGCCAGCAGCCATTTAGGGGGCGAAGAGACCCAGTACTTC. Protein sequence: CASSHLGGEETQYF.

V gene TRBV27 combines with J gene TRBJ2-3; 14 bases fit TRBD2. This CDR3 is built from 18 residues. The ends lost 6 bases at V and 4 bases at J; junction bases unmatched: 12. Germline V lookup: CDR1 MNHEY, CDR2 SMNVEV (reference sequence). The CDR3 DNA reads TGTGCCAGCAGGACTAGCGGGAGGGCCCAGGGGTCCCCAGATACGCAGTATTTT. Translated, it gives CASRTSGRAQGSPDTQYF.

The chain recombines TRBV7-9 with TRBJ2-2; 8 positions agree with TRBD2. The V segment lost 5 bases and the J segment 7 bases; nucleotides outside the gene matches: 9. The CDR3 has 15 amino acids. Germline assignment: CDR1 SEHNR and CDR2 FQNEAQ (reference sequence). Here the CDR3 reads CASSIGLAGLGELFF. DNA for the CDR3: TGTGCCAGCAGCATAGGACTAGCCGGTCTCGGGGAGCTGTTTTTT.

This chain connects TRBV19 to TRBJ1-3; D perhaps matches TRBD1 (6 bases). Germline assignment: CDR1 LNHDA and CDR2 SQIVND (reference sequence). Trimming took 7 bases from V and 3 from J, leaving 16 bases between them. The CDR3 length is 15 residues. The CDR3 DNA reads TGTGCCAGTATGGGCAGGGGACCACTTGGAAACACCATATATTTT. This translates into CASMGRGPLGNTIYF.

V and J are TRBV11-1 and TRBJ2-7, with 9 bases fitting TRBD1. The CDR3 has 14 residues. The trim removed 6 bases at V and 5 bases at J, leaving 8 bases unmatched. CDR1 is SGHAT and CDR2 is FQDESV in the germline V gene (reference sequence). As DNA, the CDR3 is TGTGCCAGCAGTCCCCGGGACAGGGATCACGAGCAGTACTTC. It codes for CASSPRDRDHEQYF.

CDR3 loop: CASSPGTSVVGELFF. CDR3 DNA: TGTGCCAGCTCACCAGGGACTAGCGTCGTCGGGGAGCTGTTTTTT. The rearrangement joins TRBV18 to TRBJ2-2; 10 positions agree with TRBD2. Germline values: CDR1 KGHSH, CDR2 LQKENI. The ends lost 2 bases at V and 7 bases at J; junction bases unmatched: 4. The CDR3 has 15 residues.

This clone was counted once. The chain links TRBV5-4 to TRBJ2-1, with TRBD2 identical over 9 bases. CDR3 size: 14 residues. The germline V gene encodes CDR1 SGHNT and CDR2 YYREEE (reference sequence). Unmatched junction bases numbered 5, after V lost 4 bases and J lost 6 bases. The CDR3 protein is CASSGGGAGNEQFF. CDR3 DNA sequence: TGTGCCAGCAGCGGCGGGGGGGCAGGCAATGAGCAGTTCTTC.

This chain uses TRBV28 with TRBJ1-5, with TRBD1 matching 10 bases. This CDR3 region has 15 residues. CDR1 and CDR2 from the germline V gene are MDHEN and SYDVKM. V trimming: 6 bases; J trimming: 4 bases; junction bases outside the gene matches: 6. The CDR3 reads CASREDRGVNQPQHF. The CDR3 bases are TGTGCCAGCAGGGAGGACAGGGGGGTGAATCAGCCCCAGCATTTT.

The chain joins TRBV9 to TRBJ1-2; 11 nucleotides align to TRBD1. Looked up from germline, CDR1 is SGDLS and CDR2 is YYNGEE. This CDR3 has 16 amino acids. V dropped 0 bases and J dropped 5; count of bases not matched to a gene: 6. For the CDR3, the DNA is TGTGCCAGCAGCGTAGCGGGACAGGGGGTTTTGTATGGCTACACCTTC. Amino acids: CASSVAGQGVLYGYTF.

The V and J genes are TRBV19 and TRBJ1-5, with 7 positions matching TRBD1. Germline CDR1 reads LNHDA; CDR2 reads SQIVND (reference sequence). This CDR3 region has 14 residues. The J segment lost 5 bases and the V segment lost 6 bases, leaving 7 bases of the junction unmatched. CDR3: CASRYGQADQPQHF. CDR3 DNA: TGTGCCAGTAGATACGGACAGGCGGATCAGCCCCAGCATTTT. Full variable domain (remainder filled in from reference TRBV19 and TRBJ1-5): DGGITQSPKYLFRKEGQNVTLSCEQNLNHDAMYWYRQDPGQGLRLIYYSQIVNDFQKGDIAEGYSVSREKKESFPLTVTSAQKNPTAFYLCASRYGQADQPQHFGDGTRLSIL.

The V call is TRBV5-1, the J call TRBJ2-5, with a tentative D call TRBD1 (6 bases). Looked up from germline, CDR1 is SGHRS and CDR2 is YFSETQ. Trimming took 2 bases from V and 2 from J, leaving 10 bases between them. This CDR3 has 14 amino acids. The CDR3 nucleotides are TGCGCCAGCAGCTTAGGACAGAGTCAAGAGACCCAGTACTTC. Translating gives CASSLGQSQETQYF.

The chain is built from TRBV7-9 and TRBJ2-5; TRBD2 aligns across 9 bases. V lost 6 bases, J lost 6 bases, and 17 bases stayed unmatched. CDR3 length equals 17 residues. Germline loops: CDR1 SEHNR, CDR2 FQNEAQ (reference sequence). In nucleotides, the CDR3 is TGTGCCAGCAGTCTAAAGCGGCTAGCGGGACGGAATCAGACCCAGTACTTC. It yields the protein CASSLKRLAGRNQTQYF.

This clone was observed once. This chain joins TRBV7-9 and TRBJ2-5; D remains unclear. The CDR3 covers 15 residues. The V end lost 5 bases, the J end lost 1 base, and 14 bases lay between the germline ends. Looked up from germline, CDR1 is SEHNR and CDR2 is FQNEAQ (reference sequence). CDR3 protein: CASSPLDTVQETQYF. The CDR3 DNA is TGTGCCAGCAGCCCTTTAGATACAGTCCAAGAGACCCAGTACTTC.

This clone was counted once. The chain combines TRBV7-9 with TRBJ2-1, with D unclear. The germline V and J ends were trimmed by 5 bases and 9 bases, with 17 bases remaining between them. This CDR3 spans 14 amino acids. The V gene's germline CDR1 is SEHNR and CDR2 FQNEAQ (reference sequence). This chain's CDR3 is CASSSRVHPGEQFF. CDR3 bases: TGTGCCAGCAGCAGCCGGGTCCACCCGGGTGAGCAGTTCTTC.

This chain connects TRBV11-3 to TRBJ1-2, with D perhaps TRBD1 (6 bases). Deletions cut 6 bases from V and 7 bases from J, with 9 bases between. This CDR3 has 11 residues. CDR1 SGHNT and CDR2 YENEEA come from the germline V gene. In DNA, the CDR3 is TGTGCCAGCAGTACAGGGTTTGGCTACACCTTC. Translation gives CASSTGFGYTF.

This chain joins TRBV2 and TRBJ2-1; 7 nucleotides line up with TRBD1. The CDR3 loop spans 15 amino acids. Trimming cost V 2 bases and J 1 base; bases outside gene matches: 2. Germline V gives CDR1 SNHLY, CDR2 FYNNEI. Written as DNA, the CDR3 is TGTGCCAGCAGTGAACTACAGGGGTCCTACAATGAGCAGTTCTTC. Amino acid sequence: CASSELQGSYNEQFF.

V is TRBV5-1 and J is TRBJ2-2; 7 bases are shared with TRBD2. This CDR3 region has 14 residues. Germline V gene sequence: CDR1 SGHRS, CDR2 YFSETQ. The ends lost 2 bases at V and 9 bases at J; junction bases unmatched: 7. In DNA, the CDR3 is TGCGCCAGCAGCTTTGGACTAGGCGCCTGGGAGCTGTTTTTT. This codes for CASSFGLGAWELFF.

The CDR3 DNA follows: TGTGCCAGCAGCTCTTACGGGACAGGGGGCGGCGCGAATGGCTACACCTTC. It encodes CASSSYGTGGGANGYTF. This chain connects TRBV4-2 to TRBJ1-2, with 12 bases aligning to TRBD1. V was clipped by 5 bases and J by 6 bases; unmatched bases: 13. This CDR3 region has 17 residues. Germline V CDR1 and CDR2: LGHNA, YNFKEQ.

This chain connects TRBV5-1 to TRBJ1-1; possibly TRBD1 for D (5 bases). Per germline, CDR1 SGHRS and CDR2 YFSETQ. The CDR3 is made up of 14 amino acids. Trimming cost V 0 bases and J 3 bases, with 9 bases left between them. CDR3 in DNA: TGCGCCAGCAGCTTGGGCAGGGCGTACACTGAAGCTTTCTTT. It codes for CASSLGRAYTEAFF.